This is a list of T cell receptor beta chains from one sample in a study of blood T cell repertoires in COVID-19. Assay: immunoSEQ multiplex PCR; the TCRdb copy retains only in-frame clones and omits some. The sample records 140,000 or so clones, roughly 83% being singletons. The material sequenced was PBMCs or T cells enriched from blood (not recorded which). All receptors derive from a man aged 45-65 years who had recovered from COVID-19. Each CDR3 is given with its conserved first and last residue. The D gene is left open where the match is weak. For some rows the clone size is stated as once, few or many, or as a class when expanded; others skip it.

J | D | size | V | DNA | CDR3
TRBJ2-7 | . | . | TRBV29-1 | TGCAGCGTTGAAGGTGGGGACATGTCCTCCTACGAGCAGTACTTC | CSVEGGDMSSYEQYF
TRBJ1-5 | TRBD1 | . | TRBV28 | TGTGCCAGCAGTGTATCCGGGACAGCTAATCAGCCCCAGCATTTT | CASSVSGTANQPQHF
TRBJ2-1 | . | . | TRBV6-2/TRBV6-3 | TGTGCCAGCAGTGGTGACAGTTTCCATGAGCAGTTCTTC | CASSGDSFHEQFF
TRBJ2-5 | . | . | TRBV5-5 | TGTGCCAGCAGCTTGCCCTCCCCCGGGGCCCAGTACTTC | CASSLPSPGAQYF
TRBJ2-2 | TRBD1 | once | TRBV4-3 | TGCGCCAGCAGCCAAGGTACAGGGGTAGAGGAGCTGTTTTTT | CASSQGTGVEELFF
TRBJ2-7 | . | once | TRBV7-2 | TGTGCCAGCAGCTTAGTTGGAGGGTCCTACGAGCAGTACTTC | CASSLVGGSYEQYF
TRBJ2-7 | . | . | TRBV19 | TGTGCCAGTAGTATTTTGACCCTGGCGGGGAAAGAGCAGTACTTC | CASSILTLAGKEQYF
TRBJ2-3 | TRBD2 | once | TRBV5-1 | TGCGCCAGCAGCCTTAGCGGGGGAGAGACAGATACGCAGTATTTT | CASSLSGGETDTQYF
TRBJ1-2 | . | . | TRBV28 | TGTGCCAGCAGCACAGATTTCGGTGGCTACACCTTC | CASSTDFGGYTF
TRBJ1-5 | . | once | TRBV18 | TGTGCCAGCTCACCAACACGGGGAGGGGGCAATCAGCCCCAGCATTTT | CASSPTRGGGNQPQHF
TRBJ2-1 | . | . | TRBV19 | TGTGCCAGTAGTATGTACCAGGGGAATGAGCAGTTCTTC | CASSMYQGNEQFF
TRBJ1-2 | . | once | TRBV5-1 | TGCGCCAGCAGCTTGGGCCTCGGGGACTATGGCTACACCTTC | CASSLGLGDYGYTF
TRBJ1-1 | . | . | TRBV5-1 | TGCGCCAGCAGCTTGGTGGGCAGCTACACTGAAGCTTTCTTT | CASSLVGSYTEAFF
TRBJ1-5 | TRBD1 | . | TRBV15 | TGTGCCACCAGCGTAAGAGGGGGACAGGAGGGTTCCCAGCATTTT | CATSVRGGQEGSQHF
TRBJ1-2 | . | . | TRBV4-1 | TGCGCCAGCAGCCTTGAGAACCGGTACTTCTATGGCTACACCTTC | CASSLENRYFYGYTF
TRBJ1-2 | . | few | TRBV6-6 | TGTGCCAGCAGTTACTCGGCCGTCTATGGCTACACCTTC | CASSYSAVYGYTF
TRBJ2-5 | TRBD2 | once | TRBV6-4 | TGTGCCAGCAGTGATGGGGGGGAGGAGACCCAGTACTTC | CASSDGGEETQYF
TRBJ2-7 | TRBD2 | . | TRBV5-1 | TGCGCCAGCAGCTTGGTGGCTAGCGGGGCCCCCTACGAGCAGTACTTC | CASSLVASGAPYEQYF
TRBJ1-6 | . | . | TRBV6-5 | TGTGCCAGCATCGGGGATTTGAATTCACCCCTCCACTTT | CASIGDLNSPLHF
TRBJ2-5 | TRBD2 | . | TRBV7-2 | TGTGCCAGCAGCTTAAAGCGGGGGCGTCAAGAGACCCAGTACTTC | CASSLKRGRQETQYF
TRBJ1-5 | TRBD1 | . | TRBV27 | TGTGCCAGCAGCCCGAGACAGGGTCGGAATCAGCCCCAGCATTTT | CASSPRQGRNQPQHF
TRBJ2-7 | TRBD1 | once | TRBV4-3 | TGCGCCAGCAGCCAGTCGGGACAGGGATCCTACGAGCAGTACTTC | CASSQSGQGSYEQYF
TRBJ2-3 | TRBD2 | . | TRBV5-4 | TGTGCCAGCAGCCGCAATGGGAGGGTCCAGGGAGATACGCAGTATTTT | CASSRNGRVQGDTQYF
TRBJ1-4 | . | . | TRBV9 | TGTGCCAGCAGCCCTCAGGGAAGGGGGGAAAAACTGTTTTTT | CASSPQGRGEKLFF
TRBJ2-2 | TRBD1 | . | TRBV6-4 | TGTGCCAGCAGTGACTCGGACAGGGGGGACACCGGGGAGCTGTTTTTT | CASSDSDRGDTGELFF
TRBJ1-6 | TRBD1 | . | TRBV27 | TGTGCCAGCAGTTTGGGGACAGGGGGCTATAATTCACCCCTCCACTTT | CASSLGTGGYNSPLHF
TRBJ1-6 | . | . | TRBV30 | TGTGCCTGGAGTAAGGGACTATCGGGTTCACCCCTCCACTTT | CAWSKGLSGSPLHF
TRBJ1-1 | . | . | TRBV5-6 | TGTGCCAGCAGCTTGGATAGCTCTGAAGCTTTCTTT | CASSLDSSEAFF
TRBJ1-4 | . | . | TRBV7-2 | TGTGCCAGCAGCTTTACACCTGGCGAAAAACTGTTTTTT | CASSFTPGEKLFF
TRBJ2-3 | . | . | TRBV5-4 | TGTGCCAGCAGCTTGGTAGGGACACGCCTTTTCACAGATACGCAGTATTTT | CASSLVGTRLFTDTQYF
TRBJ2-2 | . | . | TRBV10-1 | TGCGCCAGCAGTGAGTCCCGACTTTCGAACACCGGGGAGCTGTTTTTT | CASSESRLSNTGELFF
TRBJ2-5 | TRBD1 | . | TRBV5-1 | TGCGCCAGCAGCCCGGACAGGGGAGGCCAAGAGACCCAGTACTTC | CASSPDRGGQETQYF
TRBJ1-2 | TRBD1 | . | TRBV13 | TGTGCCAGCGGACCGGGACAGGGGGCGCGAGACGATGGCTACACCTTC | CASGPGQGARDDGYTF